This TCR beta chain appears in the sequencing data of a study of immune evolution from preneoplasia to lung adenocarcinoma. CDR3 length: 14 amino acids. CDR1 and CDR2 from the germline V gene are LNHDA and SQIVND (reference sequence). With 5 bases clipped from V and 3 bases from J, the junction kept 3 bases outside the gene matches. Two lung cancer pathologists independently confirmed each histologic diagnosis. The method was immunoSEQ multiplex PCR; TCRdb's version includes in-frame clones alone and lacks a portion of them. The data contain about 41,000 clones, over 75% of them seen just once; the ten biggest clones take up approximately 4.8%. With regard to this clone: What it binds is not known.

Findings and limits, study-wide: Normal lung had the highest top T cell clone frequencies. Normal lung had highest clonality; later lesions appeared denser, more diverse. T cell clonality was higher in KRAS-mutant than EGFR-mutant or wild-type nodules.

The receptor's source is a person in their 60s with lung adenocarcinoma. The gene calls are TRBV19 and TRBJ2-3, with 9 bases aligning to TRBD2. Sequencing input: FFPE invasive lung adenocarcinoma tissue. The CDR3: CASSRGRVTDTQYF. The CDR3 DNA reads as TGTGCCAGTAGTCGCGGGAGGGTTACAGATACGCAGTATTTT.